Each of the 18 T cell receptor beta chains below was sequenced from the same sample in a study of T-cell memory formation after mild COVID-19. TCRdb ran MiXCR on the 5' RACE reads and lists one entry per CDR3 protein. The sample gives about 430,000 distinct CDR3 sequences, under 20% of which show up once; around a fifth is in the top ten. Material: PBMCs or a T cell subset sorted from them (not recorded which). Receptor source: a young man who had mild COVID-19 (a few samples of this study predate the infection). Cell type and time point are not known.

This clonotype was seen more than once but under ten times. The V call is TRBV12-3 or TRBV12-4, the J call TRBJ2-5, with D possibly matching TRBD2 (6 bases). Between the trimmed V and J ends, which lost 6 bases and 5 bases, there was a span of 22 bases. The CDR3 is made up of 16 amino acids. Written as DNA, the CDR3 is TGTGCCAGCAGCACAAGCTCTAGCGCCCTGGGCGAGACCCAGTACTTC. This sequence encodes CASSTSSSALGETQYF.

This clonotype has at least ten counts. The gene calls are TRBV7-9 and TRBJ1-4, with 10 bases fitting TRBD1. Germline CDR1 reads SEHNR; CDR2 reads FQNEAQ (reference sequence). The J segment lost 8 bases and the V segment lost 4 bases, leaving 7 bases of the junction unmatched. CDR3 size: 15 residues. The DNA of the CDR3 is TGTGCCAGCAGCTCGCCGGGACAGGGGATCGAAAAACTGTTTTTT. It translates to CASSSPGQGIEKLFF.

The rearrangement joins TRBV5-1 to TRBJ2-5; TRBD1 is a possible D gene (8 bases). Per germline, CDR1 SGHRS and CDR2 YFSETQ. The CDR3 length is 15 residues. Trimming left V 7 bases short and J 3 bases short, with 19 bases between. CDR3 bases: TGCGCCAGCGGCCCACAGGGGGGGATAGAAGAGACCCAGTACTTC. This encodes CASGPQGGIEETQYF. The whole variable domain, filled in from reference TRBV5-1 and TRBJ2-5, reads KAGVTQTPRYLIKTRGQQVTLSCSPISGHRSVSWYQQTPGQGLQFLFEYFSETQRNKGNFPGRFSGRQFSNSRSEMNVSTLELGDSALYLCASGPQGGIEETQYFGPGTRLLVL.

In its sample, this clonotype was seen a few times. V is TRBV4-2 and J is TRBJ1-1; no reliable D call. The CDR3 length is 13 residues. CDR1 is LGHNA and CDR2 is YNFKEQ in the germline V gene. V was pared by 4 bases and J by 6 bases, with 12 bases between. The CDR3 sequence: CASSPVPFAEAFF. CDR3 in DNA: TGTGCCAGCAGCCCGGTTCCCTTCGCTGAAGCTTTCTTT.

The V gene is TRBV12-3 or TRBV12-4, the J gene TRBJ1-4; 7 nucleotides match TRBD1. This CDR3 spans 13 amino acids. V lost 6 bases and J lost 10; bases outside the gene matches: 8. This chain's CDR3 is CASRDRLAGKLFF. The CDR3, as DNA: TGTGCCAGCAGGGACAGGTTGGCGGGAAAACTGTTTTTT.

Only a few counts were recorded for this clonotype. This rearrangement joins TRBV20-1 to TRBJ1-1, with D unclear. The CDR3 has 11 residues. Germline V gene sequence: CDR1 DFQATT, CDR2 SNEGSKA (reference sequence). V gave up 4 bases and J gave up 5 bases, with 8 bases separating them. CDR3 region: CSATLDTEAFF. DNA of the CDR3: TGCAGTGCTACCCTGGATACTGAAGCTTTCTTT.

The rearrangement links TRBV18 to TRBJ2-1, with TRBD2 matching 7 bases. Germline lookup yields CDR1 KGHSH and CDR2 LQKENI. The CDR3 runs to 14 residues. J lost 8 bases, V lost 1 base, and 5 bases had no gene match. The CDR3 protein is CASSPLGGIDEQFF. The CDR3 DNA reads TGTGCCAGCTCACCACTGGGGGGGATCGATGAGCAGTTCTTC.

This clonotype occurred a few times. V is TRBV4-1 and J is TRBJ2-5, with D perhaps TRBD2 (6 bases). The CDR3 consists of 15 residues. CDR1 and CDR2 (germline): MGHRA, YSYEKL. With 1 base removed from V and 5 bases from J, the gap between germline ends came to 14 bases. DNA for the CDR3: TGCGCCAGCAGCCAAGGCAATGGGGGAGGCGAGACCCAGTACTTC. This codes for CASSQGNGGGETQYF.

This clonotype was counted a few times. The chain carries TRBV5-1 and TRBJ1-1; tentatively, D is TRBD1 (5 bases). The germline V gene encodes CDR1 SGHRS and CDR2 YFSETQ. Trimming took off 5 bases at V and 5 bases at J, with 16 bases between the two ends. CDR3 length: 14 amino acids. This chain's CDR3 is CASRPPGEWTEAFF. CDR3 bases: TGCGCCAGCAGGCCCCCGGGGGAGTGGACTGAAGCTTTCTTT.

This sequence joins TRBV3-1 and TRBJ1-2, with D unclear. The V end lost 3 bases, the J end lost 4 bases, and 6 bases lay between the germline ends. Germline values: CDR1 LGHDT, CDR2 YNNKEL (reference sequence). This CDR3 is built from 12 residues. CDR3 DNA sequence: TGTGCCAGCAGCCACGAATTCTATGGCTACACCTTC. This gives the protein CASSHEFYGYTF.

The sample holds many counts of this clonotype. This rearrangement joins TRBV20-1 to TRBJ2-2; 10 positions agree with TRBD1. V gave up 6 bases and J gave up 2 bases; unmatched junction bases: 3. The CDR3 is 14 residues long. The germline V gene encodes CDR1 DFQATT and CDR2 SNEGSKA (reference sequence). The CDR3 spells CSARDRGNTGELFF. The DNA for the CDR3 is TGCAGTGCCCGGGACAGGGGCAACACCGGGGAGCTGTTTTTT.

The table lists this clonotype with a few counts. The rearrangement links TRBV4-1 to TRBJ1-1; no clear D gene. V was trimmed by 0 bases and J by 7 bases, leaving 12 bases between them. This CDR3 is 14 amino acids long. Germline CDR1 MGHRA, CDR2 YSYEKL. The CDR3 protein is CASSQEGARVEAFF. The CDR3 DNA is TGCGCCAGCAGCCAAGAGGGCGCACGGGTTGAAGCTTTCTTT.

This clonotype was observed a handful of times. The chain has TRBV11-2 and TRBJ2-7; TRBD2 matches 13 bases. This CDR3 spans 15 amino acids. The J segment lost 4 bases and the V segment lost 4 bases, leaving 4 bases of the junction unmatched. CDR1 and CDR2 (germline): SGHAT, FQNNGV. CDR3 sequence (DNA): TGTGCCAGCAGCTCACTAGCGGGGGGGCCATACGAGCAGTACTTC. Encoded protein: CASSSLAGGPYEQYF.

The CDR3 protein is CASSSNTGEKLFF. DNA of the CDR3: TGTGCCAGCAGCTCCAACACGGGTGAAAAACTGTTTTTT. The chain uses TRBV7-9 and TRBJ1-4; D is unclear. The CDR3 is 13 amino acids. V lost 4 bases and J lost 7, with 10 bases in between. CDR1 is SEHNR, CDR2 FQNEAQ, per germline (reference sequence).

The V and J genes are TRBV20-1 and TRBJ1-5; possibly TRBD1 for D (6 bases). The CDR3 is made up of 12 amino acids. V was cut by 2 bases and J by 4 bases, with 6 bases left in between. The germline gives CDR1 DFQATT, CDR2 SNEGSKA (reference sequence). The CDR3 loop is CSARRGNQPQHF. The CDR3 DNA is TGCAGTGCTAGAAGGGGGAATCAGCCCCAGCATTTT.

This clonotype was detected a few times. CDR3 region: CASSPSPGQGSHYGYTF. In DNA, the CDR3 is TGTGCCAGCTCACCCAGTCCCGGACAGGGATCGCACTATGGCTACACCTTC. The rearrangement joins TRBV18 to TRBJ1-2, with 8 bases matching TRBD1. Looked up from germline, CDR1 is KGHSH and CDR2 is LQKENI. CDR3 length: 17 residues. V shed 3 bases and J 3 bases; nucleotides not matched to a gene: 12.

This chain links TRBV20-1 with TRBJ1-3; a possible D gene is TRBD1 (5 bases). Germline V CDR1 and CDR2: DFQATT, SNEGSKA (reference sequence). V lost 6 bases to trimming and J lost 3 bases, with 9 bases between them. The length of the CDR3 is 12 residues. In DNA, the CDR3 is TGCAGTGCCAGGGCTCGTGGAAACACCATATATTTT. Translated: CSARARGNTIYF.

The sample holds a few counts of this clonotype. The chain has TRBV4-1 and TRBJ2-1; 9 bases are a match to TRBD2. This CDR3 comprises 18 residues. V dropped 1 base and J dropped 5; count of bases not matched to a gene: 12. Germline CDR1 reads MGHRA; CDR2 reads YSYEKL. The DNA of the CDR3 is TGCGCCAGCAGCCAAGTGGCGGGGGGGCAAATCTTTAACAATGAGCAGTTCTTC. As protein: CASSQVAGGQIFNNEQFF.